A selection of T cell receptor beta chains follows, all from one sample in a study of cytomegalovirus exposure and HLA in healthy donors. Method: immunoSEQ multiplex PCR; TCRdb's copy keeps in-frame clones and lacks some. The sample consists of roughly 200,000 clones, about 89% of them appearing once. Sample: PBMCs. These receptors were taken from a woman aged 18-30 years in good health and CMV-seronegative. Each CDR3 is given with its conserved first and last residue. A D gene is named only where the DNA matches it firmly. Not all rows give a size; the values are once, few, many and, for expanded clones, a class.

J gene: TRBJ1-4; CDR3 length: 15; clone size: NA; V gene: TRBV7-9; D gene: NA; CDR3 DNA: TGTGCCAGCAGCTTAGGAGTCACAGTTGATGAAAAACTGTTTTTT; CDR3 protein: CASSLGVTVDEKLFF
J gene: TRBJ2-5; CDR3 length: 13; clone size: NA; V gene: TRBV7-2; D gene: TRBD2; CDR3 DNA: TGTGCCAGCAGCCGGACTAGCGTAGAGACCCAGTACTTC; CDR3 protein: CASSRTSVETQYF
J gene: TRBJ2-7; CDR3 length: 13; clone size: NA; V gene: TRBV30; D gene: TRBD2; CDR3 DNA: TGTGCCTGGAGGACTAGCGGGAGCCACGAGCAGTACTTC; CDR3 protein: CAWRTSGSHEQYF
J gene: TRBJ1-5; CDR3 length: 15; clone size: NA; V gene: TRBV19; D gene: NA; CDR3 DNA: TGTGCCAGTAGTATTCAAAGTAGTTCGAATCAGCCCCAGCATTTT; CDR3 protein: CASSIQSSSNQPQHF
J gene: TRBJ2-5; CDR3 length: 15; clone size: NA; V gene: TRBV5-5; D gene: TRBD2; CDR3 DNA: TGTGCCAGCAGCTCCCCGACTAGCAGCCAAGAGACCCAGTACTTC; CDR3 protein: CASSSPTSSQETQYF
J gene: TRBJ2-3; CDR3 length: 15; clone size: NA; V gene: TRBV27; D gene: TRBD2; CDR3 DNA: TGTGCCAGCACCTCACTAGCGGCTAGCACAGATACGCAGTATTTT; CDR3 protein: CASTSLAASTDTQYF
J gene: TRBJ2-1; CDR3 length: 16; clone size: few; V gene: TRBV4-3; D gene: TRBD2; CDR3 DNA: TGCGCCAGCAGCCAAGGTCCAGCGGGAACCTACAATGAGCAGTTCTTC; CDR3 protein: CASSQGPAGTYNEQFF
J gene: TRBJ2-4; CDR3 length: 16; clone size: NA; V gene: TRBV5-1; D gene: NA; CDR3 DNA: TGCGCCAGCAGCTGGGGCCCTCAGGGGGCCAAAAACATTCAGTACTTC; CDR3 protein: CASSWGPQGAKNIQYF
J gene: TRBJ1-1; CDR3 length: 12; clone size: NA; V gene: TRBV6-1; D gene: NA; CDR3 DNA: TGTGCCAGCAAAAAGGGGGACACTGAAGCTTTCTTT; CDR3 protein: CASKKGDTEAFF
J gene: TRBJ2-7; CDR3 length: 14; clone size: NA; V gene: TRBV4-1; D gene: TRBD1; CDR3 DNA: TGCGCCAGCAGCCAAGAAGACAGGGGGCAAGAGCAGTACTTC; CDR3 protein: CASSQEDRGQEQYF
J gene: TRBJ1-2; CDR3 length: 15; clone size: NA; V gene: TRBV21-1; D gene: NA; CDR3 DNA: TGTGCCAGCAGCAACCCCCAGGGACAGGGTGGGGGCTACACCTTC; CDR3 protein: CASSNPQGQGGGYTF
J gene: TRBJ2-7; CDR3 length: 14; clone size: NA; V gene: TRBV18; D gene: NA; CDR3 DNA: TGTGCCAGCTCACCCAGCGCGATATCCTTGGAGCAGTACTTC; CDR3 protein: CASSPSAISLEQYF
J gene: TRBJ2-2; CDR3 length: 13; clone size: NA; V gene: TRBV11-3; D gene: TRBD2; CDR3 DNA: TGTGCCCCCCCGGGAGGGAACACCGGGGAGCTGTTTTTT; CDR3 protein: CAPPGGNTGELFF
J gene: TRBJ1-3; CDR3 length: 21; clone size: NA; V gene: TRBV4-3; D gene: TRBD1; CDR3 DNA: TGCGCCAGCAGCCAAGTGGATTTTCGCGGGACAGGGTTGAGCTCTGGAAACACCATATATTTT; CDR3 protein: CASSQVDFRGTGLSSGNTIYF
J gene: TRBJ2-5; CDR3 length: 14; clone size: NA; V gene: TRBV14; D gene: TRBD2; CDR3 DNA: TGTGCCAGCAGCCAAGGACTAGCCCCAGAGACCCAGTACTTC; CDR3 protein: CASSQGLAPETQYF
J gene: TRBJ1-2; CDR3 length: 14; clone size: once; V gene: TRBV9; D gene: NA; CDR3 DNA: TGTGCCAGCAGCCAAACAGGCCTGAACTATGGCTACACCTTC; CDR3 protein: CASSQTGLNYGYTF
J gene: TRBJ2-3; CDR3 length: 14; clone size: NA; V gene: TRBV7-9; D gene: NA; CDR3 DNA: TGTGCCAGCAGCTTCGAGGGAAGAACAGATACGCAGTATTTT; CDR3 protein: CASSFEGRTDTQYF
J gene: TRBJ2-7; CDR3 length: 14; clone size: NA; V gene: TRBV4-3; D gene: NA; CDR3 DNA: TGCGCCAGCAGCCAAGACAGGGGTACCTACGAGCAGTACTTC; CDR3 protein: CASSQDRGTYEQYF
J gene: TRBJ2-2; CDR3 length: 14; clone size: NA; V gene: TRBV18; D gene: NA; CDR3 DNA: TGTGCCAGCTCACCTAGGGTAGCGGACGGGGAGCTGTTTTTT; CDR3 protein: CASSPRVADGELFF
J gene: TRBJ2-7; CDR3 length: 14; clone size: NA; V gene: TRBV11-3; D gene: NA; CDR3 DNA: TGTGCCAGCAGCTTCCACAGCCAGGGGTACGAGCAGTACTTC; CDR3 protein: CASSFHSQGYEQYF
J gene: TRBJ2-2; CDR3 length: 15; clone size: NA; V gene: TRBV27; D gene: TRBD2; CDR3 DNA: TGTGCCAGCACCGCGGGGGGCTGGAACACCGGGGAGCTGTTTTTT; CDR3 protein: CASTAGGWNTGELFF
J gene: TRBJ1-1; CDR3 length: 15; clone size: few; V gene: TRBV19; D gene: NA; CDR3 DNA: TGTGCCAGTAGCCTGCTCCTACAGGGTAACACTGAAGCTTTCTTT; CDR3 protein: CASSLLLQGNTEAFF
J gene: TRBJ2-2; CDR3 length: 15; clone size: NA; V gene: TRBV5-5; D gene: NA; CDR3 DNA: TGTGCCAGCAGCTCAGGACAGTCACGCACCGGGGAGCTGTTTTTT; CDR3 protein: CASSSGQSRTGELFF
J gene: TRBJ1-1; CDR3 length: 14; clone size: NA; V gene: TRBV6-5; D gene: TRBD1; CDR3 DNA: TGTGCCAGCAGGGGGGACAGGGGGCCTACTGAAGCTTTCTTT; CDR3 protein: CASRGDRGPTEAFF
J gene: TRBJ1-1; CDR3 length: 15; clone size: NA; V gene: TRBV2; D gene: NA; CDR3 DNA: TGTGCCAGCAGTGAGATGCAGGGGAGTAACACTGAAGCTTTCTTT; CDR3 protein: CASSEMQGSNTEAFF
J gene: TRBJ2-3; CDR3 length: 14; clone size: once; V gene: TRBV28; D gene: TRBD1; CDR3 DNA: TGTGCCAGCAGTCCACCCACAGGGGGAGATACGCAGTATTTT; CDR3 protein: CASSPPTGGDTQYF
J gene: TRBJ1-3; CDR3 length: 16; clone size: NA; V gene: TRBV4-3; D gene: TRBD1; CDR3 DNA: TGCGCCAGCAGCCAAGACCGCGGGACAGTGGGAAACACCATATATTTT; CDR3 protein: CASSQDRGTVGNTIYF
J gene: TRBJ2-3; CDR3 length: 12; clone size: NA; V gene: TRBV18; D gene: NA; CDR3 DNA: TGTGCCAGCTCACTGGGGAGCAGGGGACCGTATTTT; CDR3 protein: CASSLGSRGPYF